Presented here are 32 T cell receptor beta chains from one specimen sequenced in a study of T cells in Graves' hyperthyroidism and ophthalmopathy. Amplification yielded TCR beta CDR3 regions, with RNA transcripts as the source. First-round RT-PCR with HTBI primers amplified the TCR CDR3 region. TCRdb re-analysed the multiplex PCR reads in MiXCR, keeping a single row per CDR3 protein. This sample yields a few hundred thousand distinct CDR3 sequences, of which approximately 44% are seen a single time; 7.5% to 8.5% belongs to the top ten. Sequenced input: peripheral blood or thyroid tissue (not recorded which). These receptors were obtained from a woman aged 18-29 years with Graves' hyperthyroidism.

Ten or more counts support this clonotype. The chain employs TRBV20-1 and TRBJ1-1, with no clear D. Trimming cost V 2 bases and J 1 base, with 5 bases left between them. CDR3 length equals 12 residues. The germline V gene has CDR1 DFQATT and CDR2 SNEGSKA (reference sequence). The chain's CDR3 is CSARYANTEAFF. CDR3 DNA sequence: TGCAGTGCTAGATACGCGAACACTGAAGCTTTCTTT.

CDR3 in DNA: TGTGCCATCAGTAGCCCCCGGGGTAGCGGGAGTGAAAAACTGTTTTTT. This sequence encodes CAISSPRGSGSEKLFF. The rearrangement joins TRBV10-3 to TRBJ1-4; D gene ambiguous. Germline CDR1 reads ENHRY; CDR2 reads SYGVKD. V lost 5 bases and J lost 7, with 20 bases in between. This CDR3 comprises 16 residues.

This chain connects TRBV29-1 to TRBJ2-7; D may be TRBD1 or TRBD2 (6 bases each). V was cut by 8 bases and J by 7 bases, with 21 bases left in between. The CDR3 has 13 residues. Germline CDR1 SQVTM, CDR2 ANQGSEA. The CDR3: CSSRRGYTDEQYF. The DNA for the CDR3 is TGCAGCTCGAGGAGGGGGTACACCGATGAGCAGTACTTC.

The chain couples TRBV18 to TRBJ1-6; D remains unclear. The CDR3 runs to 16 residues. The germline V gene has CDR1 KGHSH and CDR2 LQKENI. The V gene lost 1 base and the J gene lost 0 bases, with 7 bases spanning the gap. The CDR3 DNA follows: TGTGCCAGCTCACCACGGCTCAGCTCCTATAATTCACCCCTCCACTTT. As protein: CASSPRLSSYNSPLHF.

The chain has TRBV6-5 and TRBJ1-4, with 8 bases matching TRBD1. CDR1 and CDR2 (germline): MNHEY, SVGAGI. After removal of 5 bases from V and 2 bases from J, the junction contained 7 bases not matched to a gene. This CDR3 comprises 16 residues. The CDR3 loop reads CASSKTGVHTNEKLFF. CDR3 DNA: TGTGCCAGCAGTAAGACAGGGGTTCACACTAATGAAAAACTGTTTTTT.

The chain links TRBV12-3 or TRBV12-4 to TRBJ1-4; D gene unclear. This CDR3 has 15 amino acids. V was shortened by 6 bases and J by 5 bases, with 16 bases between the two germline ends. The DNA of the CDR3 is TGTGCCAGCAGCCTTACTAGCGGGGTCAATGAAAAACTGTTTTTT. This translates into CASSLTSGVNEKLFF.

The chain has TRBV7-2 and TRBJ2-7; TRBD2 matches 7 bases. There are 13 residues in the CDR3. V was pared by 4 bases and J by 6 bases, with 6 bases of the junction left unmatched. CDR1 SGHTA and CDR2 FQGNSA come from the germline V gene. The CDR3 DNA reads as TGTGCCAGCAGCTGGGGAGGGAACGGCGAGCAGTACTTC. Translated: CASSWGGNGEQYF.

This clonotype was seen repeatedly, ten times or more. V and J are TRBV5-6 and TRBJ2-5; D unclear. Trimming took 0 bases from V and 2 from J, leaving 8 bases between them. CDR1 is SGHDT, CDR2 YYEEEE, per germline. The CDR3 spans 14 residues. Here the CDR3 reads CASSLVPEQETQYF. The CDR3 nucleotides are TGTGCCAGCAGCTTGGTTCCGGAGCAAGAGACCCAGTACTTC.

The chain carries TRBV4-1 and TRBJ2-7; D might be TRBD1 (6 bases). Germline lookup yields CDR1 MGHRA and CDR2 YSYEKL. V dropped 2 bases and J dropped 6 bases, with 20 bases sitting between them. The CDR3 spans 16 residues. Here the CDR3 reads CASSQTSGTSRFEQYF. CDR3 in DNA: TGCGCCAGCAGCCAAACTTCAGGGACATCGCGTTTCGAGCAGTACTTC.

This clonotype occurred many times. Here the CDR3 reads CASTEGVREGYEQYF. The CDR3 coding sequence is TGTGCCAGCACTGAGGGGGTGCGGGAGGGCTACGAGCAGTACTTC. The chain has TRBV7-2 and TRBJ2-7; TRBD2 matches at 9 bases. CDR1 is SGHTA, CDR2 FQGNSA, per germline. The V and J ends lost 7 bases and 3 bases, in that order; junction bases with no gene match: 10. This CDR3 contains 15 residues.

This clonotype appeared a few times. The chain employs TRBV5-1 and TRBJ2-5; perhaps D is TRBD1 or TRBD2 (6 bases each). In germline, CDR1 is SGHRS, CDR2 YFSETQ. V lost 4 bases and J 0 bases, leaving 13 bases between the germline ends. The CDR3 is 15 amino acids. CDR3 nucleotide sequence: TGCGCCAGCAGCCCGAGGGGGGAGTACCAAGAGACCCAGTACTTC. As protein: CASSPRGEYQETQYF.

About this clonotype: The junction departs from the called germline gene at one end, perhaps through a read error. The V call is TRBV2, the J call TRBJ2-3; TRBD2 matches at 7 bases. The CDR3 sequence is 14 residues long. From germline, CDR1 is SNHLY and CDR2 FYNNEI. The CDR3 loop reads CAGRKRDYTDTQYF. The CDR3 DNA reads TGTGCCGGCAGGAAACGGGACTACACAGATACGCAGTATTTT. The whole variable domain, filled in from reference TRBV2 and TRBJ2-3, reads EPEVTQTPSHQVTQMGQEVILRCVPISNHLYFYWYRQILGQKVEFLVSFYNNEISEKSEIFDDQFSVERPDGSNFTLKIRSTKLEDSAMYFCAGRKRDYTDTQYFGPGTRLTVL.

The chain recombines TRBV30 with TRBJ1-5; D is undetermined. The CDR3 runs 13 residues. Germline V lookup: CDR1 GTSNPN, CDR2 SVGIG (reference sequence). Trimming pared 4 bases from V and 3 bases from J, leaving 10 bases between. The CDR3, as DNA: TGTGCCTGGAATTGGGAGTACAATCAGCCCCAGCATTTT. Amino acids: CAWNWEYNQPQHF.

V is TRBV7-4 and J is TRBJ1-4; D call uncertain. The V and J ends lost 5 bases and 8 bases respectively, with 18 bases between them. Germline lookup yields CDR1 SGHVT and CDR2 SQSDAQ. The CDR3 is 15 residues long. This CDR3 is CASSDPGDTQEKLFF. As DNA, the CDR3 is TGTGCCAGCAGCGACCCCGGGGATACGCAGGAAAAACTGTTTTTT.

This chain links TRBV20-1 with TRBJ2-7; 10 bases are a match to TRBD2. The germline CDR1 and CDR2 sequences are DFQATT and SNEGSKA (reference sequence). The CDR3 has 14 residues. V dropped 1 base and J dropped 4; count of bases not matched to a gene: 4. The chain's CDR3 is CSARGSSGSYEQYF. The CDR3 nucleotides read TGCAGTGCTAGAGGGTCTAGCGGGAGTTACGAGCAGTACTTC.

There are many counts of this clonotype. V gene TRBV27 combines with J gene TRBJ1-2; TRBD1 aligns across 7 bases. This CDR3 contains 12 residues. Germline CDR1 reads MNHEY; CDR2 reads SMNVEV (reference sequence). J gave up 5 bases and V 8 bases, and 5 bases lay outside the gene matches. The CDR3 is CASSSGQYGYTF. The CDR3 DNA reads TGTGCCAGCTCTTCGGGACAGTATGGCTACACCTTC.

This clonotype was counted at least ten times. V usage is TRBV12-3 or TRBV12-4 and J usage is TRBJ1-2, with 7 positions matching TRBD1. Trimming removed 5 bases from V and 4 bases from J; junction bases left unmatched: 10. The CDR3 covers 15 residues. As DNA, the CDR3 is TGTGCCAGCAGTGATGACAGGGAATTTCGCTATGGCTACACCTTC. Its protein is CASSDDREFRYGYTF.

This clonotype was seen a few times. This chain connects TRBV4-2 to TRBJ2-6, with 7 bases lining up with TRBD1. Per germline, CDR1 LGHNA and CDR2 YNFKEQ. The CDR3 covers 16 residues. V shed 5 bases and J 2 bases; nucleotides not matched to a gene: 6. This CDR3 is CASSGYTGAGANVLTF. The CDR3 nucleotides are TGTGCCAGCAGCGGCTATACAGGGGCTGGGGCCAACGTCCTGACTTTC.

The rearrangement links TRBV9 to TRBJ2-5; D is unresolved. This CDR3 region has 13 residues. The V end was cut by 4 bases, the J end by 5 bases, with 12 bases between. CDR1 is SGDLS, CDR2 YYNGEE, per germline. For the CDR3, the DNA is TGTGCCAGCAGCCCGACAAGTGGGGAGACCCAGTACTTC. Amino acid sequence: CASSPTSGETQYF.

The sample holds many counts of this clonotype. CDR3 region: CSAQSGGSNQPQHF. The CDR3 bases are TGCAGTGCCCAGAGTGGGGGTAGCAATCAGCCCCAGCATTTT. The chain uses TRBV20-1 and TRBJ1-5, with a weak D call TRBD1 (5 bases). The ends were cut back, 6 bases at V and 0 bases at J, with 12 bases in the middle. This CDR3 has 14 residues. CDR1 is DFQATT, CDR2 SNEGSKA, per germline (reference sequence).

This clonotype has a count of ten or more. The V call is TRBV20-1, the J call TRBJ1-2; D gene unclear. Germline V CDR1 and CDR2: DFQATT, SNEGSKA (reference sequence). The CDR3 is 13 amino acids. Trimming removed 3 bases at V and 0 bases at J, with 8 bases between. The CDR3 here is CSASRPTNYGYTF. As DNA, the CDR3 is TGCAGTGCTAGCCGTCCCACTAACTATGGCTACACCTTC.

This clonotype was found many times. CDR3 amino acids: CAWSPPPAYEQYF. The CDR3 DNA reads as TGTGCCTGGAGTCCTCCTCCCGCCTACGAGCAGTACTTC. The chain couples TRBV30 to TRBJ2-7; D is undetermined. V gave up 2 bases and J gave up 2 bases, with 10 bases separating them. The CDR3 covers 13 residues. CDR1 is GTSNPN and CDR2 is SVGIG in the germline V gene (reference sequence). The entire variable domain, with the rest obtained from reference TRBV30 and TRBJ2-7, is as follows: SQTIHQWPATLVQPVGSPLSLECTVEGTSNPNLYWYRQAAGRGLQLLFYSVGIGQISSEVPQNLSASRPQDRQFILSSKKLLLSDSGFYLCAWSPPPAYEQYFGPGTRLTVT.

V and J are TRBV27 and TRBJ1-6, with D unclear. Germline assignment: CDR1 MNHEY and CDR2 SMNVEV (reference sequence). CDR3 size: 15 residues. V was cut by 6 bases and J by 3 bases, with 12 bases left in between. In DNA form, the CDR3 reads TGTGCCAGCAGATCCCCCTGGGGCTATAATTCACCCCTCCACTTT. Translated: CASRSPWGYNSPLHF.

This chain connects TRBV19 to TRBJ1-2; a possible D gene is TRBD1 (5 bases). This CDR3 is 12 amino acids long. Germline assignment: CDR1 LNHDA and CDR2 SQIVND (reference sequence). The V and J ends lost 5 bases and 12 bases respectively, with 16 bases between them. DNA for the CDR3: TGTGCCAGTAGTTTCGGGACTCCTGGAAACACCTTC. This codes for CASSFGTPGNTF.

Many counts were recorded for this clonotype. V gene TRBV29-1 combines with J gene TRBJ2-5; 8 bases fit TRBD2. The CDR3 is 16 residues long. Germline V gene sequence: CDR1 SQVTM, CDR2 ANQGSEA. V shed 0 bases and J 3 bases; nucleotides not matched to a gene: 9. The CDR3 spells CSVEERISGKEETQYF. The DNA for the CDR3 is TGCAGCGTTGAAGAAAGGATTAGCGGGAAGGAAGAGACCCAGTACTTC.

This clonotype was seen ten or more times. The chain combines TRBV5-1 with TRBJ1-6, with D unresolved. Looked up from germline, CDR1 is SGHRS and CDR2 is YFSETQ. This CDR3 contains 14 residues. V lost 5 bases and J lost 13, with 19 bases in between. In DNA, the CDR3 is TGCGCCAGCAGAAATGAGGGTGGAATTCGGCCCCTCCACTTT. This encodes CASRNEGGIRPLHF.

J is TRBJ1-1 and V is TRBV7-6, with 8 bases that match TRBD1. The germline V gene has CDR1 SGHVS and CDR2 FNYEAQ. This CDR3 region has 17 residues. After removal of 8 bases from V and 1 base from J, the junction contained 15 bases not matched to a gene. CDR3 sequence (DNA): TGTGCCAGCGGTAAACAGACAGGGGTCTTCTCGAACACTGAAGCTTTCTTT. This gives the protein CASGKQTGVFSNTEAFF.

There are a few counts of this clonotype. The chain's CDR3 is CASSPTWGTNTEAFF. In DNA, the CDR3 is TGTGCCAGCAGCCCGACGTGGGGGACTAACACTGAAGCTTTCTTT. The chain links TRBV7-2 to TRBJ1-1; a weak D match, TRBD1 (5 bases). V lost 5 bases, J lost 2 bases, and 15 bases lay in between. Germline V gene data show CDR1 as SGHTA and CDR2 as FQGNSA. This CDR3 spans 15 amino acids. The full variable domain, with the rest looked up from reference TRBV7-2 and TRBJ1-1, is GAGVSQSPSNKVTEKGKDVELRCDPISGHTALYWYRQSLGQGLEFLIYFQGNSAPDKSGLPSDRFSAERTGGSVSTLTIQRTQQEDSAVYLCASSPTWGTNTEAFFGQGTRLTVV.

This clonotype was seen at least ten times. The chain recombines TRBV29-1 with TRBJ2-5; D tentatively reads TRBD1 or TRBD2 (5 bases each). Germline CDR1 and CDR2: SQVTM and ANQGSEA. V was trimmed by 6 bases and J by 7 bases, leaving 15 bases between them. The CDR3 extends over 12 amino acids. The CDR3 spells CSVPRSGLTQYF. The CDR3 coding sequence is TGCAGCGTCCCCCGGTCGGGGCTGACCCAGTACTTC.

This clonotype was seen more than once but under ten times. V gene TRBV6-1 combines with J gene TRBJ1-1; the D gene is possibly TRBD1 (5 bases). The germline V and J ends were trimmed by 7 bases and 5 bases, with 14 bases remaining between them. Germline V lookup: CDR1 MNHNS, CDR2 SASEGT. This CDR3 region has 13 residues. CDR3 sequence: CASIRQWGTEAFF. The CDR3 DNA sequence: TGTGCCAGCATCCGACAGTGGGGGACTGAAGCTTTCTTT.

Note on this clonotype: One end of the junction varies from germline; a read error may be responsible. The chain employs TRBV6-5 and TRBJ2-5; 13 nucleotides line up with TRBD2. The last part of the DNA fits TRBJ2-1 better; the J call may be wrong. In germline, CDR1 is MNHEY, CDR2 SVGAGI. This CDR3 has 13 residues. CDR3 sequence reads: CASRTSGRNGQFF. DNA for the CDR3: TGTGCCAGCAGGACTAGCGGGAGGAATGGGCAGTTCTTC.

Comments on this clonotype: This sequence may be a read error, since a much larger clone differs from it by one base. The chain has TRBV5-4 and TRBJ2-2; the D call may be TRBD1 or TRBD2 (5 bases each). This CDR3 has 14 residues. The germline V gene encodes CDR1 SGHNT and CDR2 YYREEE (reference sequence). The DNA of the CDR3 is TGTGCCAGCAGCTTGGCGGCAGGGTCCGGGAAGCTGTTTTTT. Translated, it gives CASSLAAGSGKLFF.